Presented here are 26 T cell receptor beta chains from one specimen sequenced in a study of beta chain features in type 1 diabetes. Antigen specificity for these receptors is unknown. All of the isolated RNA was reverse transcribed, so expressed TCRB transcripts were sequenced. Assay used: immunoSEQ multiplex PCR; TCRdb lists only in-frame clones, some missing. This sample has about 280,000 clones; approximately 16% occur once, and the top ten carry about 0.014%. Broader study findings: A moderate, significant TCRB CDR3 shortening appeared in type 1 diabetes across four CD4+ subsets.

The material sequenced was naive CD4+ T cells from blood. These receptors were taken from a man aged 18 to 29 with type 1 diabetes.

This clone was seen a few times. This sequence joins TRBV9 and TRBJ2-2; 7 bases are shared with TRBD2. This CDR3 spans 15 amino acids. The germline gives CDR1 SGDLS, CDR2 YYNGEE. With V trimmed by 4 bases and J by 5 bases, 8 bases remained unmatched. In nucleotides, the CDR3 is TGTGCCAGCAGCCATAGCGGACTAGAGACCGGGGAGCTGTTTTTT. It yields the protein CASSHSGLETGELFF. Looking up the rest from reference TRBV9 and TRBJ2-2 gives the full variable domain: DSGVTQTPKHLITATGQRVTLRCSPRSGDLSVYWYQQSLDQGLQFLIQYYNGEERAKGNILERFSAQQFPDLHSELNLSSLELGDSALYFCASSHSGLETGELFFGEGSRLTVL.

The chain has TRBV6-1 and TRBJ1-5; weak D call: TRBD1 (6 bases). The CDR3 extends over 13 amino acids. The germline CDR1 and CDR2 sequences are MNHNS and SASEGT. V gave up 3 bases and J gave up 7 bases, with 10 bases separating them. The CDR3 nucleotides are TGTGCCAGCAGTGAGACAGGCGAACAGCCCCAGCATTTT. This gives the protein CASSETGEQPQHF.

Only a few counts were recorded for this clone. The CDR3 spells CAIRASVIDTQYF. The CDR3 DNA follows: TGTGCCATCAGGGCTAGCGTCATTGATACGCAGTATTTT. The chain is built from TRBV10-3 and TRBJ2-3; D might be TRBD2 (6 bases). V gave up 6 bases and J gave up 6 bases, with 13 bases separating them. Germline V gene data show CDR1 as ENHRY and CDR2 as SYGVKD. The CDR3 length is 13 residues.

This clone was counted only a few times. The J gene is TRBJ1-2, the V gene TRBV4-1; D ambiguous. The CDR3 length is 11 residues. The germline gives CDR1 MGHRA, CDR2 YSYEKL. Trimming removed 0 bases at V and 8 bases at J, with 4 bases between. This CDR3 is CASSQEEGYTF. The DNA of the CDR3 is TGCGCCAGCAGCCAAGAGGAGGGCTACACCTTC.

Here the CDR3 reads CASSPPGLAVTDTQYF. CDR3 DNA sequence: TGTGCCAGCAGTCCGCCGGGACTAGCGGTCACAGATACGCAGTATTTT. J is TRBJ2-3 and V is TRBV28; 11 positions match TRBD2. Trimming at V came to 5 bases and at J to 2 bases, leaving 6 bases not matched to a gene. Germline loops: CDR1 MDHEN, CDR2 SYDVKM. The CDR3 contains 16 residues.

The V call is TRBV18, the J call TRBJ2-7; TRBD1 agrees at 8 bases. CDR3 length equals 14 residues. CDR1 KGHSH and CDR2 LQKENI come from the germline V gene. Unmatched junction bases numbered 6, after V lost 3 bases and J lost 5 bases. The CDR3 DNA sequence: TGTGCCAGCTCACCCTGGGACAGGACCCACGAGCAGTACTTC. Protein sequence: CASSPWDRTHEQYF.

The chain is built from TRBV2 and TRBJ2-1, with 10 bases lining up with TRBD2. V lost 4 bases and J lost 4; bases outside the gene matches: 4. Looked up from germline, CDR1 is SNHLY and CDR2 is FYNNEI. The CDR3 is 15 amino acids. The CDR3: CASSGTSGPYNEQFF. CDR3 DNA: TGTGCCAGCAGTGGGACTAGCGGACCGTACAATGAGCAGTTCTTC.

This clone was picked up a small number of times. The V and J genes are TRBV6-1 and TRBJ2-7, with 8 bases matching TRBD1. The CDR3 covers 14 residues. V lost 4 bases, J lost 6 bases, and 8 bases stayed unmatched. Germline values: CDR1 MNHNS, CDR2 SASEGT. The CDR3 nucleotides read TGTGCCAGCAGTGCCGCAGGGGGCAGGGGCGAGCAGTACTTC. Translating it yields CASSAAGGRGEQYF.

The V and J genes are TRBV29-1 and TRBJ2-2, with 8 bases that match TRBD1. The CDR3 length is 13 residues. Germline V gene sequence: CDR1 SQVTM, CDR2 ANQGSEA. V dropped 4 bases and J dropped 4; count of bases not matched to a gene: 2. The CDR3 nucleotides are TGCAGCGTTGGCACAGGGGGCACCGGGGAGCTGTTTTTT. This sequence encodes CSVGTGGTGELFF.

V and J are TRBV28 and TRBJ2-7; 7 bases line up with TRBD2. V gave up 8 bases and J gave up 1 base; unmatched junction bases: 2. This CDR3 is 12 amino acids long. Germline V CDR1 and CDR2: MDHEN, SYDVKM. CDR3 sequence: CASREASYEQYF. The CDR3 DNA reads TGTGCCAGCCGGGAGGCATCCTACGAGCAGTACTTC.

This chain connects TRBV5-4 to TRBJ2-7; TRBD1 matches at 10 bases. Trimming removed 0 bases from V and 5 bases from J; junction bases left unmatched: 5. The CDR3 extends over 15 amino acids. Per germline, CDR1 SGHNT and CDR2 YYREEE (reference sequence). This CDR3 is CASSLADRGRDEQYF. The CDR3 DNA reads TGTGCCAGCAGCTTGGCCGACAGGGGGCGCGACGAGCAGTACTTC.

This clone appeared a few times. This chain joins TRBV21-1 and TRBJ2-7; the table calls TRBD1, which could not be checked here. TRBV21-1 is a pseudogene locus. The CDR3 runs 12 residues. The CDR3 spells CASGLVGDEQYF. CDR3 DNA sequence: TGTGCCAGCGGCCTTGTGGGCGACGAGCAGTACTTC.

In its sample, this clone was seen a few times. This chain connects TRBV5-1 to TRBJ2-3; D possibly corresponds to TRBD1 (5 bases). CDR3 size: 14 residues. Deletions cut 1 base from V and 6 bases from J, with 12 bases between. The germline V gene encodes CDR1 SGHRS and CDR2 YFSETQ. The CDR3 region is CASSLTTGRDTQYF. CDR3 bases: TGCGCCAGCAGCTTGACAACAGGTCGCGATACGCAGTATTTT.

The chain joins TRBV6-5 to TRBJ2-7; TRBD2 matches at 13 bases. Germline CDR1 is MNHEY and CDR2 is SVGAGI. The CDR3 length is 14 residues. Unmatched junction bases numbered 1, after V lost 6 bases and J lost 2 bases. As DNA, the CDR3 is TGTGCCAGCAGGGGACTAGCGGGAACCTACGAGCAGTACTTC. Encoded protein: CASRGLAGTYEQYF.

This clone appeared a few times. The chain links TRBV5-1 to TRBJ2-2; D is unresolved. CDR3 size: 13 residues. V was pared by 2 bases and J by 3 bases, with 5 bases between. Looked up from germline, CDR1 is SGHRS and CDR2 is YFSETQ. The CDR3 region is CASSLQYTGELFF. DNA for the CDR3: TGCGCCAGCAGCTTACAGTACACCGGGGAGCTGTTTTTT.

This rearrangement joins TRBV11-2 to TRBJ1-4; D is uncertain. V gave up 3 bases and J gave up 8 bases, with 7 bases separating them. Germline V lookup: CDR1 SGHAT, CDR2 FQNNGV. The CDR3 runs 12 residues. The CDR3 DNA reads TGTGCCAGCAGCTTGGAGAGCGAAAAACTGTTTTTT. The encoded protein is CASSLESEKLFF.

This clone showed up just a few times. Sequence at one end of the junction differs from germline and may be a read error. The chain couples TRBV5-8 to TRBJ2-7, with 7 bases fitting TRBD2. This CDR3 is 12 amino acids long. Germline V gene data show CDR1 as SGHTS and CDR2 as YDEGEE. The CDR3 DNA is TGTGCCAGCAGCTGGGGGAGGGGCAGGACCACCTTC. It codes for CASSWGRGRTTF.

This clone was observed a few times. The gene calls are TRBV5-1 and TRBJ2-5; D unresolved. The J call may be incorrect, as the DNA end agrees better with TRBJ2-7. The length of the CDR3 is 13 residues. Germline CDR1 and CDR2: SGHRS and YFSETQ. CDR3 coding DNA: TGCGCCAGCAGCTTCGGTCAGGACTACGAGCAGTACTTC. Encoded protein: CASSFGQDYEQYF.

The chain has TRBV30 and TRBJ1-6; tentatively, D is TRBD1 (5 bases). The CDR3 spans 14 residues. Between the trimmed V and J ends, which lost 5 bases and 4 bases, there was a span of 12 bases. Per germline, CDR1 GTSNPN and CDR2 SVGIG (reference sequence). The CDR3 bases are TGTGCCTGGGACAGCGTGTTGTATAATTCACCCCTCCACTTT. Its protein product is CAWDSVLYNSPLHF. Drawing the rest from reference TRBV30 and TRBJ1-6, the complete variable domain is SQTIHQWPATLVQPVGSPLSLECTVEGTSNPNLYWYRQAAGRGLQLLFYSVGIGQISSEVPQNLSASRPQDRQFILSSKKLLLSDSGFYLCAWDSVLYNSPLHFGNGTRLTVT.

This clone was seen more than once but under ten times. The chain carries TRBV29-1 and TRBJ2-3, with 9 positions matching TRBD2. V was pared by 3 bases and J by 5 bases, with 6 bases of the junction left unmatched. This CDR3 is built from 14 residues. Germline loops: CDR1 SQVTM, CDR2 ANQGSEA. CDR3 amino acids: CSVEAGGGVDTQYF. CDR3 bases: TGCAGCGTTGAGGCCGGCGGGGGGGTAGATACGCAGTATTTT.

V and J are TRBV30 and TRBJ2-3; D remains ambiguous. Germline assignment: CDR1 GTSNPN and CDR2 SVGIG (reference sequence). Trimming took 2 bases from V and 6 from J, leaving 6 bases between them. The CDR3 is made up of 11 amino acids. The CDR3 DNA reads TGTGCCTGGAGTCCATTCGATACGCAGTATTTT. Protein product: CAWSPFDTQYF.

This clone was observed a few times. V usage is TRBV10-2 and J usage is TRBJ1-6; D is possibly TRBD1 (5 bases). In germline, CDR1 is WSHSY, CDR2 SAAADI. The CDR3 is 14 amino acids. The V gene lost 5 bases and the J gene lost 5 bases, with 10 bases spanning the gap. The CDR3 reads CASSTGLNNSPLHF. CDR3 coding DNA: TGCGCCAGCAGTACGGGACTTAATAATTCACCCCTCCACTTT.

The V gene is TRBV20-1, the J gene TRBJ1-2; D gene ambiguous. Trimming removed 6 bases from V and 1 base from J, with 3 bases in between. The CDR3 contains 10 residues. CDR1 and CDR2 from the germline V gene are DFQATT and SNEGSKA (reference sequence). The CDR3 here is CSAGNYGYTF. The CDR3 bases are TGCAGTGCCGGTAACTATGGCTACACCTTC.

As for this clone: This sample includes further DNA sequences coding for the same CDR3. The chain has TRBV5-1 and TRBJ2-7; 9 bases fit TRBD1. V was pared by 1 base and J by 2 bases, with 4 bases of the junction left unmatched. Germline values: CDR1 SGHRS, CDR2 YFSETQ. CDR3 length equals 15 residues. In DNA form, the CDR3 reads TGCGCCAGCAGCTTGCGACAGGGGGGAACCTACGAGCAGTACTTC. Protein: CASSLRQGGTYEQYF.

This chain uses TRBV5-1 with TRBJ2-2; D possibly corresponds to TRBD2 (7 bases). V was trimmed by 2 bases and J by 0 bases, leaving 8 bases between them. CDR1 SGHRS and CDR2 YFSETQ come from the germline V gene. This CDR3 has 15 amino acids. The chain's CDR3 is CASSFGGPNTGELFF. Here the CDR3 DNA reads TGCGCCAGCAGCTTCGGGGGGCCGAACACCGGGGAGCTGTTTTTT.

This clone was counted between two and nine times. CDR3 residues: CASSYSEAGGEYEQYF. The CDR3 nucleotides are TGTGCCAGCAGTTACTCAGAGGCAGGGGGCGAGTACGAGCAGTACTTC. The chain recombines TRBV6-5 with TRBJ2-7; 8 bases agree with TRBD1. Germline V gene lookup returns CDR1 MNHEY and CDR2 SVGAGI. The CDR3 runs 16 residues. V dropped 0 bases and J dropped 4; count of bases not matched to a gene: 8.